This paragraph reports one T cell receptor (beta chain). These data are taken from a study of blood T cell repertoires in COVID-19. The repertoire was sequenced with immunoSEQ multiplex PCR; TCRdb's copy has only in-frame clones and lacks some. The data contain about 120,000 clones, over 70% of them singletons. CDR1 and CDR2 (germline): LGHDT, YNNKEL (reference sequence). The V and J ends lost 7 bases and 1 base respectively, with 16 bases between them. The CDR3 totals 15 residues. The chain couples TRBV3-1 (or the pseudogene TRBV3-2) to TRBJ1-1; a possible D gene is TRBD1 (5 bases). The specimen sequenced was peripheral blood. The TCR was taken from a woman aged 65 to 85 with acute or convalescent COVID-19. The CDR3 reads CASTSIARENTEAFF. DNA of the CDR3: TGTGCCAGCACCTCCATAGCCAGGGAGAACACTGAAGCTTTCTTT.